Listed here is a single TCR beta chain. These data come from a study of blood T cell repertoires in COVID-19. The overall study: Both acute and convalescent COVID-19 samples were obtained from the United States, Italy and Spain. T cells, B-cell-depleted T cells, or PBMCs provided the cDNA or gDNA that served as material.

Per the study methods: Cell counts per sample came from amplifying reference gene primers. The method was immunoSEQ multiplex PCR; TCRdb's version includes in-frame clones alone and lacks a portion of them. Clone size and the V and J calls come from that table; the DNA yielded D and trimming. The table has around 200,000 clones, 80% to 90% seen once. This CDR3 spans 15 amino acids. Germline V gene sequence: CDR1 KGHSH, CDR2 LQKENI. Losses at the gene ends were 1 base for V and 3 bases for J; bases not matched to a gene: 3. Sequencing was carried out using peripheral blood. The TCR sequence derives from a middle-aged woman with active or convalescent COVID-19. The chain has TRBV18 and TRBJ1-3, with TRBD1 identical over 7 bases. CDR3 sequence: CASSPQGARGNTIYF. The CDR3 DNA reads TGTGCCAGCTCACCACAGGGGGCACGTGGAAACACCATATATTTT.